The sample holds many counts of the clone carrying this TCR beta chain. V was trimmed by 6 bases and J by 5 bases, leaving 14 bases between them. In germline, CDR1 is SNHLY, CDR2 FYNNEI. This CDR3 contains 14 residues. The data were obtained in a study of T cells in Graves' hyperthyroidism and ophthalmopathy. Authors of the study amplified TCR beta CDR3 regions from RNA transcripts. Initially, a first-round RT-PCR of the TCR CDR3 employed the HTBI primer set. Via MiXCR, TCRdb re-called the multiplex PCR reads, giving one row per CDR3 protein. The sample gives approximately 360,000 distinct CDR3 sequences, roughly 25% of which show up once; 73% is in the top ten.

Sequences were obtained from blood. The genes are TRBV2 and TRBJ1-5, with a weak D call TRBD1 (5 bases). The origin of this receptor is a man aged 50 to 60 with Graves' hyperthyroidism. DNA for the CDR3: TGTGCCAGCAGCGTTAAGGGGCAATATCAGCCCCAGCATTTT. Its translation is CASSVKGQYQPQHF. The full variable domain, its missing parts supplied by reference TRBV2 and TRBJ1-5, is EPEVTQTPSHQVTQMGQEVILRCVPISNHLYFYWYRQILGQKVEFLVSFYNNEISEKSEIFDDQFSVERPDGSNFTLKIRSTKLEDSAMYFCASSVKGQYQPQHFGDGTRLSIL.